This is a list of T cell receptor beta chains from one sample in a study of blood T cell repertoires in COVID-19. Profiling relied on immunoSEQ multiplex PCR, and the TCRdb table lists in-frame clones only, not all of them. This table holds hundreds of thousands of clones, more than 75% found once. The sample taken for sequencing was PBMCs or T cells enriched from blood (not recorded which). The receptors come from a man aged 35-49 years who had recovered from COVID-19. CDR3s include the opening cysteine and the closing phenylalanine or tryptophan. The order of the fields is V gene, D gene, J gene, CDR3 protein. D genes are given only for firm matches.

>TRBV5-5|-|TRBJ1-4
CASSWLLRGDPNEKLFF
>TRBV7-2|-|TRBJ1-2
CASSLAEINYGYTF
>TRBV4-1|-|TRBJ1-2
CASSHGQPQPPRYTF
>TRBV4-2|TRBD2|TRBJ2-2
CASSQGSGGNGELFF
>TRBV6-6|-|TRBJ2-7
CASSYAQSYEQYF
>TRBV28|-|TRBJ2-4
CASSFPTGNIQYF
>TRBV7-9|TRBD1|TRBJ1-1
CASSRDRGETEAFF
>TRBV11-1|-|TRBJ1-1
CASSLVSGNTEAFF
>TRBV4-2|TRBD2|TRBJ2-5
CASSQGPAGGLETQYF
>TRBV18|TRBD1|TRBJ1-1
CASSLGTGGAGMNTEAFF
>TRBV29-1|-|TRBJ2-1
CSVIAVAYNEQFF
>TRBV5-4|TRBD1|TRBJ2-7
CASSSRDRDEQYF
>TRBV11-2|TRBD2|TRBJ2-7
CASSPGTSGNYEQYF
>TRBV7-2|TRBD1|TRBJ1-4
CASSPRQGGGEKLFF
>TRBV7-6|-|TRBJ1-2
CASSLSYRDGYTF
>TRBV15|TRBD2|TRBJ2-1
CATSGGLAGPNEQFF
>TRBV7-9|TRBD1|TRBJ2-7
CASSFRGKPYEQYF
>TRBV5-1|-|TRBJ1-4
CASSLDLRGEKLFF
>TRBV10-1|TRBD2|TRBJ2-1
CASSDRLAGESSYNEQFF
>TRBV14|TRBD1|TRBJ1-1
CASSPRRGVEHTEAFF
>TRBV13|TRBD2|TRBJ2-3
CASSPGGRAHTQYF
>TRBV3-1/TRBV3-2|TRBD2|TRBJ2-1
CASSQGLAGAVSSYNEQFF
>TRBV19|-|TRBJ2-3
CASSPKGGAQREPPDTQYF
>TRBV30|-|TRBJ1-5
CACIAGGAGQPQHF
>TRBV6-5|TRBD1|TRBJ1-3
CASQQGMFSGNTIYF
>TRBV5-6|TRBD1|TRBJ1-3
CASSLAQGIGNTIYF
>TRBV28|TRBD2|TRBJ2-1
CASSFGLAGSNEQFF
>TRBV29-1|-|TRBJ1-1
CSEGQQGGTEAFF
>TRBV28|TRBD2|TRBJ2-1
CASSGTSGRMNEQFF
>TRBV7-6|-|TRBJ2-2
CASSSPQVGELFF
>TRBV19|TRBD1|TRBJ2-7
CATKRTGEYEQYF
>TRBV6-2/TRBV6-3|TRBD1|TRBJ1-6
CASSRSVWTGGEAALIYNSPLHF
>TRBV5-1|TRBD2|TRBJ2-1
CASSNPGGNNEQFF
>TRBV3-1/TRBV3-2|TRBD1|TRBJ2-7
CASSPPEDRGYEQYF
>TRBV2|TRBD2|TRBJ2-3
CASHPSGRGTDTQYF
>TRBV30|TRBD1|TRBJ2-6
CACDRVSRSGANVLTF
>TRBV5-1|TRBD2|TRBJ2-5
CASSQGLAGRQETQYF
>TRBV7-8|TRBD2|TRBJ2-1
CASSLVGSGSAEQFF
>TRBV5-4|-|TRBJ2-1
CASSSSGSYNEQFF
>TRBV9|-|TRBJ1-1
CASSVLTPSEAFF
>TRBV7-9|-|TRBJ2-7
CASSLVPENYEQYF
>TRBV15|TRBD1|TRBJ1-3
CATSWGQRGNTIYF
>TRBV2|-|TRBJ1-2
CASSESSNYGYTF
>TRBV7-2|TRBD2|TRBJ2-1
CASSLVTSGWSSYNEQFF
>TRBV19|TRBD1|TRBJ1-5
CASSIYRGDQPQHF
>TRBV5-4|TRBD2|TRBJ2-5
CASSLRTSGYQETQYF
>TRBV7-2|-|TRBJ1-1
CASSLSNRAHTEAFF
>TRBV7-9|TRBD1|TRBJ1-2
CASSHQGVKYGYTF
>TRBV2|-|TRBJ2-7
CASRPDSIYEQYF
>TRBV28|-|TRBJ1-1
CASSFDRNEAFF
>TRBV19|TRBD1|TRBJ1-2
CASSIGQGYGYTF
>TRBV7-2|-|TRBJ2-5
CASSPEPRAGETQYF
>TRBV5-1|TRBD2|TRBJ2-2
CASSLAVQGGSTGELFF
>TRBV14|TRBD2|TRBJ2-1
CASSGLAGLYNEQFF
>TRBV28|TRBD2|TRBJ2-7
CASSPGLAYYEQYF